Detailed here is one TCR beta chain. As yet, its antigen is unknown. The sample belongs to a study of cytomegalovirus exposure and HLA in healthy donors. Overall study context: Out of 150 million to 200 million T cells, an earlier analysis found over 100 million unique TCR beta sequences in total. Findings of the study overall: Researchers had no immune exposure information except CMV serostatus available.

PCR used 60 Vbeta primers and 13 Jbeta primers. This table comes from immunoSEQ multiplex PCR, and its TCRdb copy is limited to in-frame clones, with some not included. The top ten hold 1.9% of the sample, which has under 200,000 clones, around four fifths seen once. The V end lost 4 bases, the J end lost 11 bases, and 17 bases lay between the germline ends. CDR3 length equals 13 residues. CDR1 is LNHNV, CDR2 YYDKDF, per germline (reference sequence). The sample taken for sequencing was PBMCs. This receptor was taken from a man aged 18 to 35 in good health and CMV-seronegative. The rearrangement links TRBV15 to TRBJ2-5; maybe TRBD2 (6 bases). The DNA for the CDR3 is TGTGCCACCAGCATCCCAGGGCCGGGGGAGCAGTACTTC. Translation: CATSIPGPGEQYF.